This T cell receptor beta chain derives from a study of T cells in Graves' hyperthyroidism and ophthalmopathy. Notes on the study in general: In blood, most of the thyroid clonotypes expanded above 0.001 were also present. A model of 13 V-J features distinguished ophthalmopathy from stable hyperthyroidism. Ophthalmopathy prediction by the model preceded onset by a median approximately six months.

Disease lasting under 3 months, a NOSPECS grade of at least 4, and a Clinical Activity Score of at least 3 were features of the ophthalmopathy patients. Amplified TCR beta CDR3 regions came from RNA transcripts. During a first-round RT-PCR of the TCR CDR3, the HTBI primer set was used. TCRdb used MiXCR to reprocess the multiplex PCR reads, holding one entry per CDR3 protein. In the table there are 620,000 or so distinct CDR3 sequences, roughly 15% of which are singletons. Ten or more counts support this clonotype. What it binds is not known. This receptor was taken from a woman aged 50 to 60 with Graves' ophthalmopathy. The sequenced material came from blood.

CDR3 protein: CSARGDERSYNEQFF. The CDR3 region has the DNA TGCAGTGCTAGAGGGGACGAGCGCTCCTACAATGAGCAGTTCTTC. This chain joins TRBV20-1 and TRBJ2-1; D may match TRBD1 or TRBD2 (5 bases each). The CDR3 consists of 15 residues. Germline loops: CDR1 DFQATT, CDR2 SNEGSKA (reference sequence). V was cut by 1 base and J by 0 bases, with 10 bases left in between.